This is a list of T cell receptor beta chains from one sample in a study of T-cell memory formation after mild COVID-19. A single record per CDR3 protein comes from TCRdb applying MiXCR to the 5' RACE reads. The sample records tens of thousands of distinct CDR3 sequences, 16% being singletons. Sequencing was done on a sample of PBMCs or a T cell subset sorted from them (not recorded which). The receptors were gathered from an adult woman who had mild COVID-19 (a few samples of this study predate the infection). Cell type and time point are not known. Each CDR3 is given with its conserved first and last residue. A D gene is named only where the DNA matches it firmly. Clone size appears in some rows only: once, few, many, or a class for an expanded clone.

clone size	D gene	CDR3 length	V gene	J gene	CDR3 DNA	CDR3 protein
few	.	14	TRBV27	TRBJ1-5	TGTGCCAGCAGGGGGACCGGTGGGGTCCAGCCCCAGCATTTT	CASRGTGGVQPQHF
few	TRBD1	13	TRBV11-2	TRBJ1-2	TGTGCCAGCAGCTCCCGGACAGGGTATGGCTACACCTTC	CASSSRTGYGYTF
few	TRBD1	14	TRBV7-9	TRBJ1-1	TGTGCCAGCAGCTTAGCCGTGGGACAGCGTGAAGCTTTCTTT	CASSLAVGQREAFF
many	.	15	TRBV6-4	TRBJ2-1	TGTGCCAGCGCTTCTTCCCCAGCAGAAGGGAATGAGCAGTTCTTC	CASASSPAEGNEQFF
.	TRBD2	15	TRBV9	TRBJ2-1	TGTGCCAGCAGCGTAGAGGCTAGCGGTTACAATGAGCAGTTCTTC	CASSVEASGYNEQFF
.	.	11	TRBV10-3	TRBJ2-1	TGTGCCATCAGGGCTAGAGATGAGCAGTTCTTC	CAIRARDEQFF
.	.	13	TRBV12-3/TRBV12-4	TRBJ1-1	TGTGCCAGCAGTTTGGCCGCCGGGCTAGAAGCTTTCTTT	CASSLAAGLEAFF
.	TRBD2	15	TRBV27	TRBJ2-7	TGTGCCAGCAGTTTACGGACTAGCAGATCCTACGAGCAGTACTTC	CASSLRTSRSYEQYF
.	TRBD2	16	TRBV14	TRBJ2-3	TGTGCCAGCAGCTCAGGTCGGGGACTAGCGGAAGATACGCAGTATTTT	CASSSGRGLAEDTQYF
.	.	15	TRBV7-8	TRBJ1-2	TGTGCCAGCAGCTTCCTTCCGGATCAAAGTTATGGCTACACCTTC	CASSFLPDQSYGYTF
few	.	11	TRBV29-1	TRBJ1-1	TGCAGCGTTGAGGGTAACACTGAAGCTTTCTTT	CSVEGNTEAFF
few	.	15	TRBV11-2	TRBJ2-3	TGTGCCAGCAGCTCCCCGGACTGGACCACAGATACGCAGTATTTT	CASSSPDWTTDTQYF
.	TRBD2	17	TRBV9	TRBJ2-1	TGTGCCAGCAGCGATGGGACTAGCGGGGCCCCCTACAATGAGCAGTTCTTC	CASSDGTSGAPYNEQFF
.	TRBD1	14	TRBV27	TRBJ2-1	TGTGCCAGTAGTCCCACAGGGGGCATAGGTGAGCAGTTCTTC	CASSPTGGIGEQFF
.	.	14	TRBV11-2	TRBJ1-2	TGTGCCAGCAGCTTAGCCCTCGGAGACTATGGCTACACCTTC	CASSLALGDYGYTF
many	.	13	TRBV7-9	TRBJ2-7	TGTGCCGTAGGCGGACCATCCCCCTACGAGCAGTACTTC	CAVGGPSPYEQYF
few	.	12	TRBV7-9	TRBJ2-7	TGTGCCAGCAGCTTAGACTTCTACGAGCAGTACTTC	CASSLDFYEQYF
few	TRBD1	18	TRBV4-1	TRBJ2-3	TGCGCCAGCAGCCAAGTCCCCGGGACAGGGGGCCCGCTGGATACGCAGTATTTT	CASSQVPGTGGPLDTQYF
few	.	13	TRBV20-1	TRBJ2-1	TGCAGTGCTAGACGGACCGACTACAATGAGCAGTTCTTC	CSARRTDYNEQFF
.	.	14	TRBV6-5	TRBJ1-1	TGTGCCAGCAGTCTGACAGAGATGAACACTGAAGCTTTCTTT	CASSLTEMNTEAFF
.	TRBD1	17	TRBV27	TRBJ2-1	TGTGCCAGCAGTCCGGGACAGGGGGTTCCAACCTACAATGAGCAGTTCTTC	CASSPGQGVPTYNEQFF
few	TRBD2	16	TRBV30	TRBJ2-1	TGTGCCTGGAGTGCCAGGCCCGGGGGGATTTACAATGAGCAGTTCTTC	CAWSARPGGIYNEQFF
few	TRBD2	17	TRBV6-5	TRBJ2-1	TGTGCCAGCAGTTACGAACGGACTAGCGGGACCCACAATGAGCAGTTCTTC	CASSYERTSGTHNEQFF
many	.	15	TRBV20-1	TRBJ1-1	TGCAGTGCTAGACCACTCCTCGTGGGGGCGGTTGAAGCTTTCTTT	CSARPLLVGAVEAFF
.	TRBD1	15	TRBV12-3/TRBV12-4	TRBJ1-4	TGTGCCAGCAGTGTCCGACAGGGGGTTGAAGAAAAACTGTTTTTT	CASSVRQGVEEKLFF
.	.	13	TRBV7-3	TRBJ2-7	TGTGCCAGCAGCCCCTATCCCGGATACGAGCAGTACTTC	CASSPYPGYEQYF
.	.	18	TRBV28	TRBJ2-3	TGTGCCAGCAGTTTTTACGCCGGGACTTTCGGACCTCCAGATACGCAGTATTTT	CASSFYAGTFGPPDTQYF
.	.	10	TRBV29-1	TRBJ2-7	TGCAGCGCTGGGAGCTACGAGCAGTACTTC	CSAGSYEQYF
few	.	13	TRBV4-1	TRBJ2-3	TGCGCCAGCAGCCAAAACAGGGCAGATACGCAGTATTTT	CASSQNRADTQYF
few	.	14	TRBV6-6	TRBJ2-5	TGTGCCAGCAGTTACTCGGGGACCAAAGAGACCCAGTACTTC	CASSYSGTKETQYF
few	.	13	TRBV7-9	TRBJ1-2	TGTGCCAGCAGCTTAGCGAGACCGGATGGCTACACCTTC	CASSLARPDGYTF
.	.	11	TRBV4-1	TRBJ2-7	TGCGCCAGCAGCCGATCTGACGAGCAGTACTTC	CASSRSDEQYF
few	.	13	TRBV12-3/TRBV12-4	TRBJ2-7	TGTGCCAGCAGTCCCCGGGCAGTCTACGAGCAGTACTTC	CASSPRAVYEQYF
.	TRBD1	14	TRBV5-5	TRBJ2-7	TGTGCCAGCAGCTTGAGCCCAGGGGGCTACGAGCAGTACTTC	CASSLSPGGYEQYF
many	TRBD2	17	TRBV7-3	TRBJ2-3	TGTGCCAGCAGCTTCGGACTAGCGGGAGCTCTGGGAGATACGCAGTATTTT	CASSFGLAGALGDTQYF
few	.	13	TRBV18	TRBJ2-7	TGTGCCAGCTCACCTGAACAGAACTACGAGCAGTACTTC	CASSPEQNYEQYF
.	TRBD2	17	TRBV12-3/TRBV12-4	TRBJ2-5	TGTGCCAGCAGTTTTACTAGCGGGGGGCCCGATCGGAAGACCCAGTACTTC	CASSFTSGGPDRKTQYF
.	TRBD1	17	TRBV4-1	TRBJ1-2	TGCGCCAGCAGCCCATCCGGACAGGGCGCTACTTACTATGGCTACACCTTC	CASSPSGQGATYYGYTF
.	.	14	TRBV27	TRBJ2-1	TGTGCTGTCACTGGAGGGGGCGGCTACAATGAGCAGTTCTTC	CAVTGGGGYNEQFF
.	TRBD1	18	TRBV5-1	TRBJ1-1	TGCGCCAGCAGCTTGGCTCCAGGGGGGTCCCTAATGAACACTGAAGCTTTCTTT	CASSLAPGGSLMNTEAFF
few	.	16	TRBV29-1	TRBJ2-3	TGCAGCGTTGTGGGGGGGCAGATTCTAGCCACAGATACGCAGTATTTT	CSVVGGQILATDTQYF
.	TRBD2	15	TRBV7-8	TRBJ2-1	TGTGCCAGCAGCTTATCTAGCGGGGGATTCAATGAGCAGTTCTTC	CASSLSSGGFNEQFF
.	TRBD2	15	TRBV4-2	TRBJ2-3	TGTGCCAGCAGTGGGACTAGCCTTAGCACAGATACGCAGTATTTT	CASSGTSLSTDTQYF
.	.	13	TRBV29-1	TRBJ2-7	TGCAGCGTGGGGGACACACCGTCCTACGAGCAGTACTTC	CSVGDTPSYEQYF
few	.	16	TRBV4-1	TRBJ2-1	TGCGCCAGCAGCCCCCTTGGGGTAGCAGGGTACAATGAGCAGTTCTTC	CASSPLGVAGYNEQFF
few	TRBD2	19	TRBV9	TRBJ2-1	TGTGCCAGCAGCGTCCCGGAGGTGGGGCTAGCGGGGACCTACAATGAGCAGTTCTTC	CASSVPEVGLAGTYNEQFF
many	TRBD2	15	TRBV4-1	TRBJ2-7	TGCGCCAGCAGCCAAGACCTAGCGGGGGCCTACGAGCAGTACTTC	CASSQDLAGAYEQYF
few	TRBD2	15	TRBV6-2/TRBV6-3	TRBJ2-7	TGTGCCAGCAGTTTCAATAGCGGGAGTACCGACGAGCAGTACTTC	CASSFNSGSTDEQYF
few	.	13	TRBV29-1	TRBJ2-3	TGCAGCGTTACCCCCGAGAGAACAGATACGCAGTATTTT	CSVTPERTDTQYF
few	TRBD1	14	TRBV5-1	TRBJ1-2	TGCGCCAGCAGCTCGGGACAGGGCCACCATGGCTACACCTTC	CASSSGQGHHGYTF
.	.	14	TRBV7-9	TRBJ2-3	TGTGCCAGCAGCCCGAGACAGAGCCAAGATACGCAGTATTTT	CASSPRQSQDTQYF